Here is one T cell receptor (beta chain) with its context. The data were taken from a study of blood T cell repertoires in COVID-19. Study in general: The samples span acute and convalescent COVID-19 from the United States, Italy and Spain.

Germline lookup yields CDR1 SGHTA and CDR2 FQGNSA. V lost 3 bases, J lost 5 bases, and 8 bases stayed unmatched. The CDR3 consists of 16 residues. Profiled with immunoSEQ multiplex PCR; TCRdb holds only in-frame clones, not every one. The table shows fewer than 100,000 clones, with around 87% occurring only once. J is TRBJ2-7 and V is TRBV7-2; TRBD2 matches at 12 bases. Sequenced sample: peripheral blood. The TCR sequence derives from a human donor with acute or convalescent COVID-19. The donor label of this sample is uncertain. CDR3 sequence (DNA): TGTGCCAGCAGCTTGGTGACTAGCGGGGGTAGTAACGAGCAGTACTTC. Translated: CASSLVTSGGSNEQYF. The full variable domain, rest sourced from reference TRBV7-2 and TRBJ2-7, is GAGVSQSPSNKVTEKGKDVELRCDPISGHTALYWYRQSLGQGLEFLIYFQGNSAPDKSGLPSDRFSAERTGGSVSTLTIQRTQQEDSAVYLCASSLVTSGGSNEQYFGPGTRLTVT.